The 8 T cell receptor beta chains reported below all come from one sample, sequenced in a study of CD4 T cells in relation to SARS-CoV-2 and coronaviruses. Before the COVID-19 pandemic, during about 2011-2019, CD4+ T cells were taken from unexposed donors. The cells were cultured for 10 days before CD4+ T cells were isolated. These receptors have no identified antigens. Sequencing was performed with immunoSEQ multiplex PCR; in TCRdb, only in-frame clones are kept and a portion is missing. In the table there are approximately 27,000 clones, over 70% of which are singletons. Sequenced: CD4+ T cells from PBMCs, cultured in vitro. The receptors here all came from a human donor in good health.

The V and J genes are TRBV11-2 and TRBJ1-1, with D unclear. Trimming left V 0 bases short and J 7 bases short, with 6 bases between. There are 12 residues in the CDR3. Germline assignment: CDR1 SGHAT and CDR2 FQNNGV. CDR3 in DNA: TGTGCCAGCAGCTTAGAGCGAAGTGAAGCTTTCTTT. Its translation is CASSLERSEAFF. Full variable domain (rest looked up from reference TRBV11-2 and TRBJ1-1): EAGVAQSPRYKIIEKRQSVAFWCNPISGHATLYWYQQILGQGPKLLIQFQNNGVVDDSQLPKDRFSAERLKGVDSTLKIQPAKLEDSAVYLCASSLERSEAFFGQGTRLTVV.

The chain carries TRBV5-4 and TRBJ2-2; 15 bases fit TRBD2. The length of the CDR3 is 18 residues. The V gene end was trimmed by 4 bases and the J gene end by 2 bases; junction bases not matched to a gene: 6. Germline loops: CDR1 SGHNT, CDR2 YYREEE (reference sequence). The CDR3 DNA reads as TGTGCCAGCAGCAGCGGGACTAGCGGGGGGATCAACACCGGGGAGCTGTTTTTT. This codes for CASSSGTSGGINTGELFF.

The chain couples TRBV11-2 to TRBJ1-1; D possibly corresponds to TRBD1 (6 bases). This CDR3 spans 12 amino acids. The germline V gene has CDR1 SGHAT and CDR2 FQNNGV. Trimming shortened V by 4 bases and J by 7 bases, and 10 bases separated the two germline ends. This CDR3 is CASSSQGYEAFF. CDR3 in DNA: TGTGCCAGCAGCTCGCAGGGGTATGAAGCTTTCTTT.

This chain joins TRBV19 and TRBJ1-4; tentative D call: TRBD1 (5 bases). The CDR3 consists of 15 residues. CDR1 is LNHDA, CDR2 SQIVND, per germline (reference sequence). With 5 bases removed from V and 1 base from J, the gap between germline ends came to 11 bases. CDR3 bases: TGTGCCAGTAGTGTCTCAGGGAAAACTAATGAAAAACTGTTTTTT. Translating it yields CASSVSGKTNEKLFF.

CDR3 region: CASSPSQGVSYEQYF. CDR3 DNA: TGTGCCAGCAGCCCGTCCCAGGGAGTATCCTACGAGCAGTACTTC. The gene calls are TRBV6-5 and TRBJ2-7; D may correspond to TRBD1 or TRBD2 (5 bases each). There are 15 residues in the CDR3. Germline V gene data show CDR1 as MNHEY and CDR2 as SVGAGI. V dropped 6 bases and J dropped 1 base, with 16 bases sitting between them.

The chain links TRBV7-2 to TRBJ2-3, with a weak D call TRBD1 (5 bases). Trimming removed 6 bases at V and 5 bases at J, with 9 bases between. This CDR3 comprises 12 residues. Germline-derived CDR1 and CDR2 are SGHTA and FQGNSA. CDR3 coding DNA: TGTGCCAGCAGGTTGACAGAAGATACGCAGTATTTT. Protein: CASRLTEDTQYF.

The chain has TRBV6-5 and TRBJ2-3, with TRBD2 matching 8 bases. The V and J ends lost 11 bases and 2 bases, in that order; junction bases with no gene match: 9. This CDR3 is built from 14 residues. CDR1 and CDR2 from the germline V gene are MNHEY and SVGAGI. CDR3 DNA: TGTGCCGTGCTAATAGCGGGGTACACAGATACGCAGTATTTT. This codes for CAVLIAGYTDTQYF.

The count of this clone is one. The chain has TRBV6-5 and TRBJ1-4; possibly TRBD1 for D (6 bases). This CDR3 contains 15 residues. Germline CDR1 is MNHEY and CDR2 is SVGAGI. Trimming took off 5 bases at V and 4 bases at J, with 14 bases between the two ends. The CDR3 sequence: CASSTVGGGNEKLFF. As DNA, the CDR3 is TGTGCCAGCAGTACGGTGGGGGGCGGTAATGAAAAACTGTTTTTT.